The 20 T cell receptor beta chains below were found in one sample sequenced in a study of blood T cell repertoires in COVID-19. Libraries were prepared by immunoSEQ multiplex PCR; TCRdb keeps only in-frame clonotypes and omits some of them. The sample lists approximately 170,000 clones, less than 90% occurring once. Sequences were obtained from peripheral blood. The receptors come from a woman between 65 and 79 years old with acute or convalescent COVID-19.

This chain links TRBV4-1 with TRBJ2-3, with 12 positions matching TRBD2. This CDR3 spans 16 amino acids. The junction had 2 bases not matched to a gene; V was cut back by 1 base and J by 3 bases. Germline V lookup: CDR1 MGHRA, CDR2 YSYEKL. CDR3 region: CASSQGLAGVTDTQYF. DNA for the CDR3: TGCGCCAGCAGCCAAGGACTAGCGGGAGTAACAGATACGCAGTATTTT.

The chain's CDR3 is CASSQGGGRVNTEAFF. CDR3 nucleotide sequence: TGTGCCAGCAGCCAAGGAGGCGGGAGAGTGAACACTGAAGCTTTCTTT. The V call is TRBV4-2, the J call TRBJ1-1; D is undetermined. This CDR3 spans 16 amino acids. Trimming shortened V by 1 base and J by 0 bases, and 12 bases separated the two germline ends. Germline-derived CDR1 and CDR2 are LGHNA and YNFKEQ.

CDR3 sequence: CASSLQGAGEKLFF. The CDR3 DNA reads TGTGCCAGCAGCTTACAGGGGGCAGGTGAAAAACTGTTTTTT. V gene TRBV5-6 combines with J gene TRBJ1-4; 9 positions match TRBD1. The junction had 3 bases not matched to a gene; V was cut back by 2 bases and J by 7 bases. Looked up from germline, CDR1 is SGHDT and CDR2 is YYEEEE. This CDR3 comprises 14 residues.

V gene TRBV19 combines with J gene TRBJ1-2; TRBD1 aligns across 7 bases. Germline values: CDR1 LNHDA, CDR2 SQIVND (reference sequence). The CDR3 covers 14 residues. V trimming: 4 bases; J trimming: 3 bases; junction bases outside the gene matches: 5. The CDR3 bases are TGTGCCAGTAGTACCCGGGACAGATACTATGGCTACACCTTC. Amino acid sequence: CASSTRDRYYGYTF.

The V gene is TRBV5-1, the J gene TRBJ1-2; unclear D gene. Trimming stripped 1 base from V and 4 bases from J, with 8 bases between. The germline V gene encodes CDR1 SGHRS and CDR2 YFSETQ. The CDR3 has 13 residues. This CDR3 is CASSLLEGYGYTF. The CDR3 nucleotides are TGCGCCAGCAGCTTGCTCGAGGGCTATGGCTACACCTTC.

The chain has TRBV5-1 and TRBJ2-3, with TRBD2 identical over 10 bases. CDR1 SGHRS and CDR2 YFSETQ come from the germline V gene. This CDR3 spans 16 amino acids. With V trimmed by 5 bases and J by 4 bases, 10 bases remained unmatched. The CDR3 coding sequence is TGCGCCAGCAGGGAGGGGCCTAGCGGGAGTTCAGATACGCAGTATTTT. The encoded protein is CASREGPSGSSDTQYF.

The J gene is TRBJ1-2, the V gene TRBV18; 7 positions agree with TRBD1. V lost 0 bases to trimming and J lost 8 bases; unmatched junction nucleotides: 3. Germline V CDR1 and CDR2: KGHSH, LQKENI. The CDR3 is 13 amino acids. This chain's CDR3 is CASSPPTGVGYTF. The CDR3 bases are TGTGCCAGCTCACCACCTACAGGGGTCGGCTACACCTTC.

This clone was detected once. The rearrangement joins TRBV10-1 to TRBJ1-1, with 7 bases matching TRBD1. J lost 7 bases, V lost 0 bases, and 5 bases had no gene match. CDR1 WNHNN and CDR2 SYGVQD come from the germline V gene (reference sequence). CDR3 length equals 14 residues. CDR3 in amino acids: CASSESNRGGEAFF. CDR3 nucleotides: TGCGCCAGCAGTGAGTCGAACAGGGGCGGTGAAGCTTTCTTT.

The chain carries TRBV27 and TRBJ2-5, with 8 bases matching TRBD2. In germline, CDR1 is MNHEY, CDR2 SMNVEV (reference sequence). The V segment lost 6 bases and the J segment 2 bases; nucleotides outside the gene matches: 14. The CDR3 is 17 amino acids. Written as DNA, the CDR3 is TGTGCCAGCAGCCCACAGAACTTGTTAGCGGGGCAAGAGACCCAGTACTTC. Encoded protein: CASSPQNLLAGQETQYF.

The rearrangement joins TRBV7-2 to TRBJ1-4; D gene uncertain. The CDR3 extends over 13 amino acids. Germline V gene sequence: CDR1 SGHTA, CDR2 FQGNSA. Trimming pared 6 bases from V and 7 bases from J, leaving 12 bases between. Here the CDR3 reads CASRHASGEKLFF. Written as DNA, the CDR3 is TGTGCCAGCAGACATGCTTCTGGTGAAAAACTGTTTTTT.

This sequence joins TRBV7-6 and TRBJ1-1, with D unclear. Per the germline V gene, CDR1 is SGHVS and CDR2 is FNYEAQ. The CDR3 loop spans 16 amino acids. Trimming removed 3 bases from V and 0 bases from J, with 14 bases in between. The DNA for the CDR3 is TGTGCCAGCAGCTTGGGTTTCGGAGCCTTGAACACTGAAGCTTTCTTT. It is translated as CASSLGFGALNTEAFF. The entire variable domain, with the rest obtained from reference TRBV7-6 and TRBJ1-1, is as follows: GAGVSQSPRYKVTKRGQDVALRCDPISGHVSLYWYRQALGQGPEFLTYFNYEAQQDKSGLPNDRFSAERPEGSISTLTIQRTEQRDSAMYRCASSLGFGALNTEAFFGQGTRLTVV.

V usage is TRBV28 and J usage is TRBJ2-1; 7 bases align to TRBD1. Unmatched junction bases numbered 5, after V lost 5 bases and J lost 10 bases. This CDR3 has 12 residues. CDR1 is MDHEN and CDR2 is SYDVKM in the germline V gene. CDR3 bases: TGTGCCAGCAGTACAGGGGTCGGAGAGCAGTTCTTC. Its translation: CASSTGVGEQFF.

The rearrangement links TRBV6-2 or TRBV6-3 to TRBJ1-1, with D tentatively TRBD1 (6 bases). Germline V CDR1 and CDR2: MNHEY, SVGEGT. The CDR3 totals 15 residues. Trimming left V 5 bases short and J 4 bases short, with 17 bases between. CDR3 sequence reads: CASSRSQVQGTEAFF. In DNA form, the CDR3 reads TGTGCCAGCAGTCGCAGTCAGGTACAGGGCACTGAAGCTTTCTTT.

The chain joins TRBV14 to TRBJ2-3; D perhaps matches TRBD1 (6 bases). The CDR3 totals 18 residues. Looked up from germline, CDR1 is SGHDN and CDR2 is FVKESK. Trimming stripped 0 bases from V and 4 bases from J, with 20 bases between. The CDR3 is CASSQDHGRGYESDTQYF. The CDR3, as DNA: TGTGCCAGCAGCCAAGATCACGGCAGGGGATACGAATCAGATACGCAGTATTTT.

V and J are TRBV7-9 and TRBJ2-3; D remains ambiguous. Between the trimmed V and J ends, which lost 3 bases and 3 bases, there was a span of 10 bases. Looked up from germline, CDR1 is SEHNR and CDR2 is FQNEAQ (reference sequence). This CDR3 has 14 residues. CDR3 region: CASSLKSRTDTQYF. The CDR3 bases are TGTGCCAGCAGCTTGAAATCGAGAACAGATACGCAGTATTTT.

The chain is built from TRBV7-9 and TRBJ2-6; unclear D gene. Germline loops: CDR1 SEHNR, CDR2 FQNEAQ (reference sequence). This CDR3 spans 14 amino acids. The V and J ends lost 0 bases and 8 bases respectively, with 8 bases between them. In DNA, the CDR3 is TGTGCCAGCAGCTTAGCGGGCAGTCCCAACGTCCTGACTTTC. Translating it yields CASSLAGSPNVLTF.

This clone was picked up one time. This chain connects TRBV30 to TRBJ1-3; D call uncertain. Trimming shortened V by 2 bases and J by 0 bases, and 5 bases separated the two germline ends. The CDR3 has 13 amino acids. The germline V gene has CDR1 GTSNPN and CDR2 SVGIG (reference sequence). CDR3 residues: CAWSFNSGNTIYF. The DNA for the CDR3 is TGTGCCTGGAGTTTCAACTCTGGAAACACCATATATTTT.

This clone has just one count. This chain links TRBV7-2 with TRBJ1-3, with D unresolved. Germline CDR1 SGHTA, CDR2 FQGNSA. The CDR3 runs 16 residues. Between the trimmed V and J ends, which lost 3 bases and 0 bases, there was a span of 12 bases. Written as DNA, the CDR3 is TGTGCCAGCAGCTTGGTCGAGCCGAGCTCTGGAAACACCATATATTTT. This encodes CASSLVEPSSGNTIYF.

The CDR3 here is CATSGVGLADSTDTQYF. The CDR3 DNA follows: TGTGCCACCAGTGGGGTCGGACTAGCGGATAGCACAGATACGCAGTATTTT. The gene calls are TRBV24-1 and TRBJ2-3; TRBD2 matches 10 bases. CDR1 KGHDR and CDR2 SFDVKD come from the germline V gene. The CDR3 consists of 17 residues. With V trimmed by 5 bases and J by 0 bases, 7 bases remained unmatched.

The DNA of the CDR3 is TGTGCCAGCAGTCCTCGGACAGGAACTTTCTCTGGAAACACCATATATTTT. Amino acid sequence: CASSPRTGTFSGNTIYF. The chain carries TRBV27 and TRBJ1-3, with 7 bases aligning to TRBD1. This CDR3 is 17 amino acids long. V lost 5 bases and J lost 0; bases outside the gene matches: 10. CDR1 and CDR2 (germline): MNHEY, SMNVEV (reference sequence).